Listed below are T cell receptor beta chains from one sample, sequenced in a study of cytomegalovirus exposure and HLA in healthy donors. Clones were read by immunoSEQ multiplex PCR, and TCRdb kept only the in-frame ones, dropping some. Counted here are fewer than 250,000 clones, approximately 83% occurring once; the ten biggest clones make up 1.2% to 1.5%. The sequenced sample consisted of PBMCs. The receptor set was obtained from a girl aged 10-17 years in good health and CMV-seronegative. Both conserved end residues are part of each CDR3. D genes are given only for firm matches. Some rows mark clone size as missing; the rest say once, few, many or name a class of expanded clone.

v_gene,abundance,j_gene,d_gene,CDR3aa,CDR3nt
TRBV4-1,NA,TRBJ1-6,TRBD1,CASSQYPGGNNSPLHF,TGCGCCAGCAGCCAATATCCAGGGGGCAATAATTCACCCCTCCACTTT
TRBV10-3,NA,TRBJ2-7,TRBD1,CAIKGASGQGYYEQYF,TGTGCCATCAAAGGGGCGTCGGGACAGGGCTACTACGAGCAGTACTTC
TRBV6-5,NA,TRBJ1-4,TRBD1,CASSYSGGREKLFF,TGTGCCAGCAGTTACTCAGGGGGCCGTGAAAAACTGTTTTTT
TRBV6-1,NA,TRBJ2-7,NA,CASSEAVAGQLYEQYF,TGTGCCAGCAGTGAAGCGGTGGCGGGCCAGCTTTACGAGCAGTACTTC
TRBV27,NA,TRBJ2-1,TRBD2,CASSWAGDYEQFF,TGTGCCAGCAGTTGGGCGGGAGATTATGAGCAGTTCTTC
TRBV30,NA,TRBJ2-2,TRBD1,CAWSGTGPGELFF,TGTGCCTGGAGTGGGACAGGCCCCGGGGAGCTGTTTTTT
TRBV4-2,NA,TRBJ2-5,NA,CASSRREEETQYF,TGTGCCAGCAGCCGTCGAGAAGAAGAGACCCAGTACTTC
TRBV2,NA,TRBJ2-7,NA,CASRAPLQSPPYEQYF,TGTGCCAGCAGAGCGCCCCTTCAATCCCCCCCCTACGAGCAGTACTTC
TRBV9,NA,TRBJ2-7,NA,CASSVVPSSYEQYF,TGTGCCAGCAGCGTAGTTCCGAGCTCCTACGAGCAGTACTTC
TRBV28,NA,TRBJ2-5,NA,CASSLDRLQETQYF,TGTGCCAGCAGTTTAGACAGGCTGCAAGAGACCCAGTACTTC
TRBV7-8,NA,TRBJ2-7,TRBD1,CASSPHRGPSYEQYF,TGTGCCAGCAGCCCGCACAGGGGGCCCTCCTACGAGCAGTACTTC
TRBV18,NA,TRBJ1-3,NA,CASSPPGGKTGNTIYF,TGTGCCAGCTCACCACCGGGGGGGAAAACTGGAAACACCATATATTTT
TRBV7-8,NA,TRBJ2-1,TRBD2,CASSFTRGGTGEQFF,TGTGCCAGCAGCTTTACTCGGGGGGGCACGGGTGAGCAGTTCTTC
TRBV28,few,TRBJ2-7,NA,CASSPTGYSYEQYF,TGTGCCAGCAGCCCGACAGGTTACTCCTACGAGCAGTACTTC
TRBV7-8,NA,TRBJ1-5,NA,CASSFGGGSDQPQHF,TGTGCCAGCAGCTTCGGCGGGGGTTCAGATCAGCCCCAGCATTTT
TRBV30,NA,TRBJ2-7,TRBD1,CAWSTTGFGYEQYF,TGTGCCTGGAGTACGACAGGGTTTGGCTACGAGCAGTACTTC
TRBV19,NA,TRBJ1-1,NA,CASGMYRRREAFF,TGTGCCAGTGGTATGTATAGGAGAAGGGAAGCTTTCTTT
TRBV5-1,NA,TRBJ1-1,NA,CASSLDRTDTEAFF,TGCGCCAGCAGCTTGGACAGGACGGACACTGAAGCTTTCTTT
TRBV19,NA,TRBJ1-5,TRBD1,CASMDRGRGYSNQPQHF,TGTGCCAGCATGGACAGGGGAAGGGGTTATAGCAATCAGCCCCAGCATTTT
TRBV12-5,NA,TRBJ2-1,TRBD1,CASGRGQGSNEQFF,TGTGCTAGTGGTAGGGGACAGGGGAGCAATGAGCAGTTCTTC
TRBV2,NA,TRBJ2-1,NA,CASRRGGSYNEQFF,TGTGCCAGCCGGAGGGGGGGGTCCTACAATGAGCAGTTCTTC
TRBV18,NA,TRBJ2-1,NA,CASSPPAGIDEQFF,TGTGCCAGCTCACCTCCGGCAGGCATCGATGAGCAGTTCTTC
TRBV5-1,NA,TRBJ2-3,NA,CASRIGIRAPDTQYF,TGCGCCAGCCGCATCGGGATCCGCGCCCCAGATACGCAGTATTTT
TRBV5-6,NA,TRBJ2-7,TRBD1,CASSLPGTGAYEQYF,TGTGCCAGCAGCTTGCCTGGGACAGGGGCCTACGAGCAGTACTTC
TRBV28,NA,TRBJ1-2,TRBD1,CASIKGQGNIYGYTF,TGTGCCAGCATCAAAGGACAGGGGAATATCTATGGCTACACCTTC
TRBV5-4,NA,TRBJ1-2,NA,CASSTSGVTNYGYTF,TGTGCCAGCAGCACCTCAGGGGTAACTAACTATGGCTACACCTTC
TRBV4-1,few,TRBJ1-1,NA,CASSHLSQGKWKNTEAFF,TGCGCCAGCAGCCACCTATCTCAGGGTAAATGGAAGAACACTGAAGCTTTCTTT
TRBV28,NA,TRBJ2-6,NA,CASSLGSRGFGANVLTF,TGTGCCAGCAGTTTGGGCTCCAGGGGATTTGGGGCCAACGTCCTGACTTTC
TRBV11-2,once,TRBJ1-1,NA,CASSLKYKGENTEAFF,TGTGCCAGCAGCTTAAAATATAAGGGGGAGAACACTGAAGCTTTCTTT
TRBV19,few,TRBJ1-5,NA,CASSPDSNNQPQHF,TGTGCCAGTAGCCCAGACAGCAACAATCAGCCCCAGCATTTT
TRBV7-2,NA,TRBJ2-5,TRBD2,CAPREGQETQYF,TGTGCCCCCAGGGAGGGGCAAGAGACCCAGTACTTC
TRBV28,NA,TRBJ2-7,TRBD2,CASTQRTSGGAYEQYF,TGTGCCAGCACCCAAAGGACTAGCGGGGGGGCCTACGAGCAGTACTTC
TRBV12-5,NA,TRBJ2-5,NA,CASGLWQGETQYF,TGTGCTAGTGGTTTGTGGCAGGGAGAGACCCAGTACTTC
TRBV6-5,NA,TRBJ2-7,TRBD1,CASSSDRGLYEQYF,TGTGCCAGCAGTTCGGACAGGGGACTCTACGAGCAGTACTTC
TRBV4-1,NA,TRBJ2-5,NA,CASSRPGEKETQYF,TGCGCCAGCAGCCGCCCCGGGGAAAAAGAGACCCAGTACTTC
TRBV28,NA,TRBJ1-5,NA,CASSFSVNQAQHF,TGTGCCAGCAGTTTTTCGGTTAATCAGGCCCAGCATTTT
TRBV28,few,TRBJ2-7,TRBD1,CASRDLQGAYEQYF,TGTGCCAGCAGGGACCTACAGGGGGCCTACGAGCAGTACTTC
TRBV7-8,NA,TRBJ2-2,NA,CASRTVGELFF,TGTGCCAGCAGAACGGTCGGGGAGCTGTTTTTT
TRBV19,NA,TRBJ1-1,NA,CASSMGGLETEAFF,TGTGCCAGTAGTATGGGGGGGTTGGAGACTGAAGCTTTCTTT
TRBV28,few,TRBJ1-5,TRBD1,CASSPDREDNQPQHF,TGTGCCAGCAGTCCAGACAGGGAAGACAATCAGCCCCAGCATTTT
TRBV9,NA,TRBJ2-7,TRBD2,CASRIERTSEYEQYF,TGTGCCAGCAGGATAGAGAGGACTAGCGAGTACGAGCAGTACTTC
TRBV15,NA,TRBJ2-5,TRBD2,CATSKRLAGKETQYF,TGTGCCACCAGCAAGAGACTAGCGGGGAAAGAGACCCAGTACTTC
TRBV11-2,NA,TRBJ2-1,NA,CASSSGSSYNEQFF,TGTGCCAGCAGCTCTGGCAGCTCCTACAATGAGCAGTTCTTC
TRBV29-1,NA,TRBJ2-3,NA,CSVYITDTQYF,TGCAGCGTTTACATCACAGATACGCAGTATTTT
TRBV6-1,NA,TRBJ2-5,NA,CASSVVRETQYF,TGTGCCAGCAGTGTGGTTCGGGAGACCCAGTACTTC
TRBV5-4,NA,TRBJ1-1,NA,CASSSVRANTEAFF,TGTGCCAGCAGCTCCGTCAGGGCGAACACTGAAGCTTTCTTT
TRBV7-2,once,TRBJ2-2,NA,CASSFEVVSAGELFF,TGTGCCAGCAGCTTCGAAGTGGTGTCGGCCGGGGAGCTGTTTTTT
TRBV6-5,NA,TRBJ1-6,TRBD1,CASRKQGAGNSPLHF,TGTGCCAGCAGGAAACAGGGGGCGGGGAATTCACCCCTCCACTTT
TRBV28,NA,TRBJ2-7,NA,CASSGNRAGAYEQYF,TGTGCCAGCAGTGGAAACAGGGCGGGGGCCTACGAGCAGTACTTC
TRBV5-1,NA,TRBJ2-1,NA,CASSLSTSSLNEQFF,TGCGCCAGCAGCTTGTCGACTAGTAGTCTTAATGAGCAGTTCTTC
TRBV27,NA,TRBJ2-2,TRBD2,CASSLSRLAGNTGELFF,TGTGCCAGCAGTTTATCCCGACTAGCGGGGAACACCGGGGAGCTGTTTTTT
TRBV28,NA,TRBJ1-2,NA,CASSEGVWGYTF,TGTGCCAGCAGTGAGGGGGTGTGGGGCTACACCTTC